This T cell receptor beta chain emerged from a study of blood T cells in healthy people across ages. The CDR3 covers 15 residues. V lost 8 bases, J lost 5 bases, and 18 bases lay in between. PCR was performed a second time for about 7 to 11 cycles using a sample-barcoded 5' primer and a J-beta primer mix. Each cDNA molecule received a tag from a template-switch adaptor that had 12 random nucleotides. One entry per CDR3 protein results from TCRdb running MiXCR on the 5' RACE reads. The profile shows 750,000 to 950,000 distinct CDR3 sequences, roughly 24% of them singletons. This sample was shared with a second study, whose subject was T cells of mothers and their children. That publication notes: For unrelated pairs as for related ones, thymic selection shapes TCR recombination output similarly.

Sequenced material: blood. The chain combines TRBV12-3 or TRBV12-4 with TRBJ2-2; D may be TRBD2 (6 bases). This sequence originates from a boy aged 5-17 years in good health. DNA for the CDR3: TGTGCCAGCGGATTAGGAGGGGCGGGAACCGGGGAGCTGTTTTTT. Protein: CASGLGGAGTGELFF.